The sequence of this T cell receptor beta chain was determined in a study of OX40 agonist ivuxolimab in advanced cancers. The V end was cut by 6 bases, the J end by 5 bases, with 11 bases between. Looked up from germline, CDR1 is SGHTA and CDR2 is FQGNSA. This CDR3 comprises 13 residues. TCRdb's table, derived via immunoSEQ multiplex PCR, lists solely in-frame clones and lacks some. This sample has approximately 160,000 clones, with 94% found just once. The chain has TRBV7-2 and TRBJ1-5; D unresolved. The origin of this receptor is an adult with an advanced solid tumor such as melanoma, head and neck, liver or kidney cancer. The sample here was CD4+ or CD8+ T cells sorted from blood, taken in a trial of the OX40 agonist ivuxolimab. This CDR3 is CASSPYTDQPQHF. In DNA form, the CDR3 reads TGTGCCAGCAGTCCTTACACGGATCAGCCCCAGCATTTT.